Listed below are T cell receptor beta chains from one sample, sequenced in a study of blood T cell repertoires in COVID-19. Sequencing was performed with immunoSEQ multiplex PCR; in TCRdb, only in-frame clones are kept and a portion is missing. The table lists around 24,000 clones, 90% of them singletons. Sequencing input: peripheral blood. All receptors derive from a man in his 70s with acute or convalescent COVID-19. Both conserved end residues are part of each CDR3. Each record gives: D gene, J gene, clone size, V gene, CDR3 DNA, CDR3 protein. The D gene is left open where the match is weak. A clone size is listed for some rows: how often the clone was seen (once, few, many), or a class if it is expanded.

>.|TRBJ2-7|.|TRBV18
TGTGCCAGCTCACCAGGTGCGGGGGCCTCCTACGAGCAGTACTTC
CASSPGAGASYEQYF
>TRBD2|TRBJ2-1|.|TRBV27
TGTGCCAGCAGTTCAAGGACTAGCGGGAGCTCCTACAATGAGCAGTTCTTC
CASSSRTSGSSYNEQFF
>.|TRBJ2-7|.|TRBV5-1
TGCGCCAGCAGCCTGGACTCGCCGTCTTACGAGCAGTACTTC
CASSLDSPSYEQYF
>TRBD1|TRBJ1-2|.|TRBV27
TGTGCCAGCAGTCTTCGGGACAGGGAAGGTGGCTACACCTTC
CASSLRDREGGYTF
>.|TRBJ1-5|.|TRBV2
TGTGCCAGCAAAGGAGATAGCAATCAGCCCCAGCATTTT
CASKGDSNQPQHF
>.|TRBJ1-1|.|TRBV27
TGTGCCAGCAGTCCCTTTGCCAAAGATAAGGGGACTGAAGCTTTCTTT
CASSPFAKDKGTEAFF
>.|TRBJ2-7|.|TRBV5-6
TGTGCCAGCAGCTTGGGGCAGAACGAGCAGTACTTC
CASSLGQNEQYF
>TRBD2|TRBJ2-2|once|TRBV2
TGTGCCAGCAGGGGGGTTCCTAGCGGGAGATATACCGGGGAGCTGTTTTTT
CASRGVPSGRYTGELFF
>.|TRBJ2-7|.|TRBV4-1
TGCGCCAGCAGCCAAGGGGGGGAAGAGGAACTCTACGAGCAGTACTTC
CASSQGGEEELYEQYF
>.|TRBJ1-1|.|TRBV24-1
TGTGCCCCTATACTTGCCGCTTTCTTT
CAPILAAFF
>.|TRBJ1-2|.|TRBV7-2
TGTGCCAGCAGCTTAGTTTTTGGGACAGGCTACACCTTC
CASSLVFGTGYTF
>TRBD1|TRBJ1-1|.|TRBV5-1
TGCGCCAGCAGCGTACAGGGGCCCGGTAACACTGAAGCTTTCTTT
CASSVQGPGNTEAFF
>TRBD1|TRBJ2-6|.|TRBV6-2/TRBV6-3
TGTGCCAGCAGTTACGGACCCGGACAGGGGAGGTCTGGGGCCAACGTCCTGACTTTC
CASSYGPGQGRSGANVLTF
>.|TRBJ1-1|few|TRBV27
TGTGCCAGCACCCTAGGGGGGGGCCGAGGCACTGAAGCTTTCTTT
CASTLGGGRGTEAFF
>TRBD1|TRBJ2-1|.|TRBV5-6
TGTGCCAGCAGCTGGGACAGTTACTACAATGAGCAGTTCTTC
CASSWDSYYNEQFF
>.|TRBJ2-7|.|TRBV19
TGTGCCAGTAGCCATCAAGGGGGCTACGAGCAGTACTTC
CASSHQGGYEQYF
>TRBD1|TRBJ1-1|.|TRBV20-1
TGCAGTGGGACAGGGGTCACTGAAGCTTTCTTT
CSGTGVTEAFF